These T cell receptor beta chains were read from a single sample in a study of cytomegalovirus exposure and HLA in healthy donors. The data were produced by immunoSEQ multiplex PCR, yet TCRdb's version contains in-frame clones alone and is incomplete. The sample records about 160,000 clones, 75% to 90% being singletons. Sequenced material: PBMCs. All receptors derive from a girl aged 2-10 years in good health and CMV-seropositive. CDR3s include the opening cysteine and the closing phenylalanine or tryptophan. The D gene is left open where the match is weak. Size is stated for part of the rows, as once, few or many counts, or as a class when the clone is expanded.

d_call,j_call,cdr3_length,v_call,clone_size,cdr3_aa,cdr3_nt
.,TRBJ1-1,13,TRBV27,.,CASSLIKNTEAFF,TGTGCCAGCAGTTTAATCAAAAACACTGAAGCTTTCTTT
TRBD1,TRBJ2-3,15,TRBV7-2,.,CASSSVGTATDTQYF,TGTGCCAGCAGCTCCGTCGGGACAGCCACAGATACGCAGTATTTT
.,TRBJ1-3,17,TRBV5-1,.,CASSLGGHIFSGNTIYF,TGCGCCAGCAGCTTGGGGGGACATATCTTCTCTGGAAACACCATATATTTT
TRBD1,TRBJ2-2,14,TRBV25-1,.,CASRTTGGTGELFF,TGTGCCAGCAGGACGACAGGGGGCACCGGGGAGCTGTTTTTT
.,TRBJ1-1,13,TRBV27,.,CASSHGGNTEAFF,TGTGCCAGCAGTCACGGGGGAAACACTGAAGCTTTCTTT
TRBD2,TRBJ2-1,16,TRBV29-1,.,CSVVLLGGRGYNEQFF,TGCAGCGTTGTGTTATTGGGCGGGAGGGGATACAATGAGCAGTTCTTC
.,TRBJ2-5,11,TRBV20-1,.,CSASSEETQYF,TGCAGTGCTAGTTCTGAAGAGACCCAGTACTTC
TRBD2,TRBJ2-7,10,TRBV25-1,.,CATSSGEQYF,TGTGCCACCTCTAGCGGCGAGCAGTACTTC
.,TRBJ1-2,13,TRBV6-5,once,CASAVQGYHGYTF,TGTGCCAGCGCAGTACAGGGATATCATGGCTACACCTTC
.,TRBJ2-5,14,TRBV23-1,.,CASSQVGGDETQYF,TGCGCCAGCAGTCAAGTAGGGGGAGACGAGACCCAGTACTTC
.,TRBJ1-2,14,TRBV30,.,CAWSVRGSRYGYTF,TGTGCCTGGAGTGTTAGGGGGTCTCGCTATGGCTACACCTTC
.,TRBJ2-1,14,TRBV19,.,CASSMGHRRDEQFF,TGTGCCAGTAGTATGGGACACCGACGCGATGAGCAGTTCTTC
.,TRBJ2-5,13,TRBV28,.,CASRPQGQETQYF,TGTGCCAGCAGACCCCAGGGGCAAGAGACCCAGTACTTC
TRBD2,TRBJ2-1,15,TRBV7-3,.,CASSPGLGPYNEQFF,TGTGCCAGCAGCCCGGGACTAGGTCCTTACAATGAGCAGTTCTTC
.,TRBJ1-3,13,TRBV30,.,CAWSPGSGNTIYF,TGTGCCTGGAGTCCAGGGTCTGGAAACACCATATATTTT
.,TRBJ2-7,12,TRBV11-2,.,CASSLDYYEQYF,TGTGCCAGCAGCTTAGATTATTACGAGCAGTACTTC
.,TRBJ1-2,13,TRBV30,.,CAWSVHRRDGYTF,TGTGCCTGGAGTGTACATCGCAGGGATGGCTACACCTTC
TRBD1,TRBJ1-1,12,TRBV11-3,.,CASSRGTDEAFF,TGTGCCAGCAGCCGCGGGACAGATGAAGCTTTCTTT
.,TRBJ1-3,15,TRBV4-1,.,CASSQVYKSGNTIYF,TGCGCCAGCAGCCAAGTTTACAAGTCTGGAAACACCATATATTTT
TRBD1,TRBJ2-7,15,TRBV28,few,CASSTRDSFSYEQYF,TGTGCCAGCAGTACCCGGGACAGTTTCTCCTACGAGCAGTACTTC
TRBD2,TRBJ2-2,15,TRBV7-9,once,CASSPGTSGTGELFF,TGTGCCAGCAGCCCCGGGACTAGCGGCACCGGGGAGCTGTTTTTT
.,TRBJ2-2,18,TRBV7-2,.,CASSLANIRALYTGELFF,TGTGCCAGCAGCTTAGCGAATATCAGGGCCCTATACACCGGGGAGCTGTTTTTT